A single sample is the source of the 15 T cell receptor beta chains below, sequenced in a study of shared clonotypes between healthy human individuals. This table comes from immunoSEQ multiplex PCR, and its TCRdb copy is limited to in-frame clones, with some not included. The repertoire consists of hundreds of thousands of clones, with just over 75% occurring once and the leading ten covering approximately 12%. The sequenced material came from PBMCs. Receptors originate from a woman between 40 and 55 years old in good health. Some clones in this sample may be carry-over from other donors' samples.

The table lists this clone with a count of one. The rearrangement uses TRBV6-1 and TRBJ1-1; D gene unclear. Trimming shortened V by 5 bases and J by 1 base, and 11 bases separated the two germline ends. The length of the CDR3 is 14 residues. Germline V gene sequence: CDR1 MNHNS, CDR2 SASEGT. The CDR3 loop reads CASSPDWQNTEAFF. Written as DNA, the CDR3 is TGTGCCAGCAGTCCTGACTGGCAGAACACTGAAGCTTTCTTT.

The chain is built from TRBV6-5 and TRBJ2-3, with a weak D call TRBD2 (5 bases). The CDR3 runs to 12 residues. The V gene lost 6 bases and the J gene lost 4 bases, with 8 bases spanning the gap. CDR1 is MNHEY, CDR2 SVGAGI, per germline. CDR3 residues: CASRGSADTQYF. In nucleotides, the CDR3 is TGTGCCAGCAGAGGTAGCGCAGATACGCAGTATTTT.

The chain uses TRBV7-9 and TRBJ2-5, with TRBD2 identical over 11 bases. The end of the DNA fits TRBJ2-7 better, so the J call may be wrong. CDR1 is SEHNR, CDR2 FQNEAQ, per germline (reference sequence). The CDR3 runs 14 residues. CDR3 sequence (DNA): TGTGCCAGCGGCCCGGGACTAGCGGAATACGAGCAGTACTTC. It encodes CASGPGLAEYEQYF.

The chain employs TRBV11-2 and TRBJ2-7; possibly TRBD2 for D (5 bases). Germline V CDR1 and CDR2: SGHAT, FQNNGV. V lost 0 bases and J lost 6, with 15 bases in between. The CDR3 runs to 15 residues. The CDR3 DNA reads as TGTGCCAGCAGCTTAGACCTAGCTACGGGCTCCGAGCAGTACTTC. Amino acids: CASSLDLATGSEQYF.

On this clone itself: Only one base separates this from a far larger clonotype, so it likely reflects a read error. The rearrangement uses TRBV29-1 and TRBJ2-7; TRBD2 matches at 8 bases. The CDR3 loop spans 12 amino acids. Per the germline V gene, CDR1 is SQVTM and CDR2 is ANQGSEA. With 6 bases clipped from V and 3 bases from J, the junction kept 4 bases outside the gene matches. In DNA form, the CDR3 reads TGCAGCGTCTGCGCGGGGGGCTACGAGCAGTACTTC. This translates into CSVCAGGYEQYF.

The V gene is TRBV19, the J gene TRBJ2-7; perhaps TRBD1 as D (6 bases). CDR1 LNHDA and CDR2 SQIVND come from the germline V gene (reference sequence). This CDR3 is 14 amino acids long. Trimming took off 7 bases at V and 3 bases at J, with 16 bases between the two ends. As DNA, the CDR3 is TGTGCCAGTATGTCGGCAGGGGTGGGCTACGAGCAGTACTTC. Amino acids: CASMSAGVGYEQYF.

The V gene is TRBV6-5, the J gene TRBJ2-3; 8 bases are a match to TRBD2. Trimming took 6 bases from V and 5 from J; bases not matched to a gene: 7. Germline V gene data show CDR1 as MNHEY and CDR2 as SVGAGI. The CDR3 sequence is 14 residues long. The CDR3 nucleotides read TGTGCCAGCAGAGCAGCGGGAGCGGGAGATACGCAGTATTTT. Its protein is CASRAAGAGDTQYF.

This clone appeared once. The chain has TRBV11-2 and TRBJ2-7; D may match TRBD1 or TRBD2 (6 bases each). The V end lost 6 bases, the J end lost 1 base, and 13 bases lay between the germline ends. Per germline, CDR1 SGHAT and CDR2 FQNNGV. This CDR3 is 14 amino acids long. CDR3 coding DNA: TGTGCCAGCAGGGCGGGGCAGGGGTCCTACGAGCAGTACTTC. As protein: CASRAGQGSYEQYF.

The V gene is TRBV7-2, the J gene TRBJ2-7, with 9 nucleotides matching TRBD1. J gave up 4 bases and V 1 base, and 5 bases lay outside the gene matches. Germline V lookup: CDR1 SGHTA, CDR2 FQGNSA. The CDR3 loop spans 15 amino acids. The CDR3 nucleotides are TGTGCCAGCAGCTTAGGGCGGGGACAGGGATACGAGCAGTACTTC. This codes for CASSLGRGQGYEQYF.

CDR3 nucleotides: TGCGCCAGCAGCCCTGACACCTACCCGGGCGCTGAAGCTTTCTTT. Its translation is CASSPDTYPGAEAFF. The chain employs TRBV5-1 and TRBJ1-1, with unresolved D. This CDR3 is built from 15 residues. The V and J ends lost 4 bases and 6 bases respectively, with 19 bases between them. Germline assignment: CDR1 SGHRS and CDR2 YFSETQ.

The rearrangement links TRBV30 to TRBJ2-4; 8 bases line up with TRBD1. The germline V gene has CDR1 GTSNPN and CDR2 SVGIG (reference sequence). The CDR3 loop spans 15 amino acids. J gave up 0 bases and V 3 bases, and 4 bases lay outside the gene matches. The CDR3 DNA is TGTGCCTGGAGGGACAGGGAACTAGCCAAAAACATTCAGTACTTC. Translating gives CAWRDRELAKNIQYF.

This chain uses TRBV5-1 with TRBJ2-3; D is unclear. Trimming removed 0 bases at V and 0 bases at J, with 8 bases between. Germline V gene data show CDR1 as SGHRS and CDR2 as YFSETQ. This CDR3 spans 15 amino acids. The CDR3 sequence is CASSLDWGSTDTQYF. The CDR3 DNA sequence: TGCGCCAGCAGCTTGGATTGGGGTAGCACAGATACGCAGTATTTT. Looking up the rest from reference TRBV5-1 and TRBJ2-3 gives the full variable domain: KAGVTQTPRYLIKTRGQQVTLSCSPISGHRSVSWYQQTPGQGLQFLFEYFSETQRNKGNFPGRFSGRQFSNSRSEMNVSTLELGDSALYLCASSLDWGSTDTQYFGPGTRLTVL.

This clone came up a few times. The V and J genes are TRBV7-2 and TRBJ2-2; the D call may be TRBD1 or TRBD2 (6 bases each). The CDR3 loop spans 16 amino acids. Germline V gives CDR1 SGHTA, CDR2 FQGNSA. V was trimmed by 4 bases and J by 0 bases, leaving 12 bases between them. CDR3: CASSSPGAANTGELFF. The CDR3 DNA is TGTGCCAGCAGCTCCCCGGGGGCTGCGAACACCGGGGAGCTGTTTTTT. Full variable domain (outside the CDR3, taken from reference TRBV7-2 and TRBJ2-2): GAGVSQSPSNKVTEKGKDVELRCDPISGHTALYWYRQSLGQGLEFLIYFQGNSAPDKSGLPSDRFSAERTGGSVSTLTIQRTQQEDSAVYLCASSSPGAANTGELFFGEGSRLTVL.

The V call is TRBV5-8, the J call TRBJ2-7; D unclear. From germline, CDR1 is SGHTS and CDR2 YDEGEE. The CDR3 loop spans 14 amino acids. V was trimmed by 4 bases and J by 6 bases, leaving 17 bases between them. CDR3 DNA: TGTGCCAGCAGCCCGACGCCCATTCCGCGCGAGCAGTACTTC. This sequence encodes CASSPTPIPREQYF.

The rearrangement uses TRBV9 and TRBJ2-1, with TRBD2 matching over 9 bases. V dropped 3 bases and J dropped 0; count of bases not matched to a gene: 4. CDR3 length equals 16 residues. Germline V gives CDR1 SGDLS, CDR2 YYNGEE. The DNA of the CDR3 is TGTGCCAGCAGCGCTTTTAGCGGGAGCTCCTACAATGAGCAGTTCTTC. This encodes CASSAFSGSSYNEQFF.